These T cell receptor beta chains were read from a single sample in a study of blood T cell repertoires in COVID-19. This table comes from immunoSEQ multiplex PCR, and its TCRdb copy is limited to in-frame clones, with some not included. This table holds about 72,000 clones, approximately 82% found once. The sample consisted of peripheral blood. The receptors come from a man aged 55 to 70 with acute or convalescent COVID-19. Both conserved end residues are part of each CDR3. Fields, in order: V gene, J gene, clone size, D gene, CDR3 protein, CDR3 DNA. D genes are given only for firm matches. Only some rows state a clone size, as once, few, many or a class for expanded clones.

TRBV19,TRBJ1-2,few,-,CASTSMGRESNYGYTF,TGTGCCAGTACCAGTATGGGGAGGGAGAGTAACTATGGCTACACCTTC
TRBV6-2/TRBV6-3,TRBJ2-7,few,TRBD1,CASSHRGTGKGYEQYF,TGTGCCAGCAGTCACCGCGGGACAGGGAAAGGCTACGAGCAGTACTTC
TRBV5-6,TRBJ1-2,-,-,CASSLEGFSGYGYTF,TGTGCCAGCAGCTTGGAGGGATTTTCAGGGTATGGCTACACCTTC
TRBV11-2,TRBJ1-2,-,TRBD1,CASSYRGTGNSTF,TGTGCCAGCAGTTATCGTGGGACAGGCAACTCCACCTTC
TRBV5-1,TRBJ2-7,-,-,CASSFTGQTSYEQYF,TGCGCCAGCAGCTTCACGGGACAAACCTCCTACGAGCAGTACTTC
TRBV7-6,TRBJ1-5,few,-,CASSHGLNQPQHF,TGTGCCAGCAGCCATGGACTCAATCAGCCCCAGCATTTT
TRBV7-2,TRBJ1-5,-,TRBD1,CASSTNTGVNQPQHF,TGTGCCAGCAGCACAAACACAGGGGTCAATCAGCCCCAGCATTTT
TRBV7-9,TRBJ1-5,-,-,CASSLDQGINQPQHF,TGTGCCAGCAGCTTAGATCAGGGAATAAATCAGCCCCAGCATTTT
TRBV25-1,TRBJ1-2,-,TRBD1,CASSASGQNYGYTF,TGTGCCAGCAGTGCTTCGGGACAGAACTATGGCTACACCTTC
TRBV5-1,TRBJ1-5,-,-,CASSLDEGSNQPQHF,TGCGCCAGCAGCTTGGATGAGGGAAGCAATCAGCCCCAGCATTTT
TRBV7-9,TRBJ1-4,-,-,CASSLRTETEKLFF,TGTGCCAGCAGCTTAAGAACTGAAACTGAAAAACTGTTTTTT
TRBV4-3,TRBJ2-7,-,-,CASSRDFTSSYEQYF,TGCGCCAGCAGCCGAGACTTTACTTCCTCCTACGAGCAGTACTTC
TRBV3-1/TRBV3-2,TRBJ1-6,-,-,CASSPKTGSPLHF,TGTGCCAGCAGCCCAAAGACAGGTTCACCCCTCCACTTT
TRBV9,TRBJ2-1,-,-,CASSVGGRYNEQFF,TGTGCCAGCAGCGTAGGTGGGAGATACAATGAGCAGTTCTTC
TRBV4-3,TRBJ2-3,-,TRBD1,CASSQRGTGGWTDTQYF,TGCGCCAGCAGCCAAAGGGGGACAGGGGGCTGGACAGATACGCAGTATTTT
TRBV7-9,TRBJ1-2,-,-,CASSPRTEGYTF,TGTGCCAGCAGCCCCCGGACAGAAGGCTACACCTTC
TRBV5-5,TRBJ2-2,-,TRBD1,CASSSDRGWTGELFF,TGTGCCAGCAGCTCCGACAGGGGGTGGACCGGGGAGCTGTTTTTT
TRBV7-9,TRBJ2-1,once,-,CASTPKLRLSSYNEQFF,TGTGCCAGCACCCCGAAGCTCCGTCTTAGCTCCTACAATGAGCAGTTCTTC
TRBV6-5,TRBJ1-2,-,-,CASSMTGGDNYGYTF,TGTGCCAGCAGCATGACAGGAGGCGATAACTATGGCTACACCTTC
TRBV5-4,TRBJ2-4,-,TRBD1,CASSPGQGLAKNIQYF,TGTGCCAGCAGCCCGGGACAGGGCCTAGCCAAAAACATTCAGTACTTC
TRBV30,TRBJ1-4,-,-,CAWSALLGEWSEKLFF,TGTGCCTGGAGTGCCCTCCTCGGGGAATGGAGTGAAAAACTGTTTTTT
TRBV5-6,TRBJ2-7,-,TRBD1,CASSFDRGISYEQYF,TGTGCCAGCAGTTTCGACAGGGGGATCTCCTACGAGCAGTACTTC
TRBV5-4,TRBJ2-3,once,-,CASSSYSEDTQYF,TGTGCCAGCAGCTCCTACTCCGAAGATACGCAGTATTTT
TRBV30,TRBJ1-3,few,TRBD1,CAWSRTRGRDTIYF,TGTGCCTGGAGCCGGACCAGGGGGCGGGACACCATATATTTT
TRBV19,TRBJ2-5,few,-,CASSIGGLGQETQYF,TGTGCCAGTAGTATCGGGGGGCTAGGCCAAGAGACCCAGTACTTC
TRBV10-3,TRBJ2-7,-,TRBD2,CAISDQSSGAREQYF,TGTGCCATCAGTGACCAGTCTAGCGGGGCGAGGGAGCAGTACTTC
TRBV4-2,TRBJ2-3,-,TRBD2,CASSQSGGAGDTQYF,TGTGCCAGCAGCCAGAGCGGGGGGGCCGGAGATACGCAGTATTTT
TRBV21-1,TRBJ1-2,-,-,CASSKTGQGHYGYTF,TGTGCCAGCAGCAAAACGGGACAGGGGCACTATGGCTACACCTTC
TRBV7-9,TRBJ1-5,-,-,CASSLGGGNQPQHF,TGTGCCAGCAGCTTAGGAGGCGGCAATCAGCCCCAGCATTTT
TRBV11-3,TRBJ2-3,-,TRBD2,CASSSLAGGLTDTQYF,TGTGCCAGCAGCTCGTTAGCGGGGGGGCTCACAGATACGCAGTATTTT
TRBV9,TRBJ2-2,-,TRBD1,CASSVDPGQGANTGELFF,TGTGCCAGCAGCGTAGACCCTGGACAGGGGGCGAACACCGGGGAGCTGTTTTTT
TRBV10-1,TRBJ2-1,-,-,CASRGRRLSYNEQFF,TGCGCCAGCCGCGGAAGACGGTTGTCCTACAATGAGCAGTTCTTC
TRBV5-6,TRBJ1-2,once,-,CASSPGGVLRQGYGYTF,TGTGCCAGCAGCCCGGGAGGGGTCCTAAGGCAGGGCTATGGCTACACCTTC
TRBV6-7,TRBJ2-1,-,TRBD1,CASRGQGNWDNEQFF,TGTGCCAGCAGAGGACAGGGTAACTGGGACAATGAGCAGTTCTTC
TRBV7-9,TRBJ2-3,-,TRBD1,CASSFQGALDTQYF,TGTGCCAGCAGCTTTCAGGGGGCCTTAGATACGCAGTATTTT
TRBV19,TRBJ2-5,-,-,CASSIVGARQETQYF,TGTGCCAGTAGTATAGTTGGGGCTCGGCAAGAGACCCAGTACTTC